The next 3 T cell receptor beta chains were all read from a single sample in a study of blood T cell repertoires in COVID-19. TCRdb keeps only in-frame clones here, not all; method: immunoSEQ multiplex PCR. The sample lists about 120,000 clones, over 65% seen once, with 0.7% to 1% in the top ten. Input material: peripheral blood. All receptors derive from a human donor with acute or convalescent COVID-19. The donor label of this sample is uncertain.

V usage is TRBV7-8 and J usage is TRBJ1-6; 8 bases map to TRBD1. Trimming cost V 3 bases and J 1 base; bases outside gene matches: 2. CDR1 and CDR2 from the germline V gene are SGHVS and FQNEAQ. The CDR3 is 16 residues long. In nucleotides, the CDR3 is TGTGCCAGCAGCTTCCGGGACAGGTCCTATAATTCACCCCTCCACTTT. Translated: CASSFRDRSYNSPLHF.

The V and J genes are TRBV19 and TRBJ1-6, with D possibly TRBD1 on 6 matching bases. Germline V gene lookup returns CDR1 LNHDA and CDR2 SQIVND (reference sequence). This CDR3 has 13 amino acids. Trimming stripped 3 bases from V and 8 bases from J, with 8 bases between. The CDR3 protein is CASSIGGHSPLHF. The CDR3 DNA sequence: TGTGCCAGTAGTATCGGGGGGCATTCACCCCTCCACTTT.

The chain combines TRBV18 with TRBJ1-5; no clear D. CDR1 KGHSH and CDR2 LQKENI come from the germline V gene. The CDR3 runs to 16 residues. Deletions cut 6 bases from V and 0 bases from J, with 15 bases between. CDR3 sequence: CASSPAGGNSNQPQHF. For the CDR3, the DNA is TGTGCCAGCTCCCCTGCGGGAGGAAATAGCAATCAGCCCCAGCATTTT.